Listed below are T cell receptor beta chains from one sample, sequenced in a study of human T cells and chemical hapten exposure. MiXCR, applied by TCRdb to the RACE reads, yields one record per CDR3 protein. The profile shows about 70,000 distinct CDR3 sequences, roughly 6.6% of them singletons. Sequencing input: whole blood. The receptors were gathered from a female donor in good health. Some clones in this sample may be carry-over from other donors' samples. Both conserved end residues are part of each CDR3. D genes are given only for firm matches. A clone size is listed for some rows: how often the clone was seen (once, few, many), or a class if it is expanded.

v_gene: TRBV7-2
abundance: many
d_gene: NA
j_gene: TRBJ1-1
CDR3aa: CASTPIEDIQEAFF
CDR3nt: TGTGCCAGCACCCCGATCGAGGACATCCAAGAAGCTTTCTTT

v_gene: TRBV5-1
abundance: many
d_gene: NA
j_gene: TRBJ2-7
CDR3aa: CASSLWGDTTEQYF
CDR3nt: TGCGCCAGCAGCTTGTGGGGTGATACTACGGAGCAGTACTTC

v_gene: TRBV28
abundance: few
d_gene: TRBD1
j_gene: TRBJ2-7
CDR3aa: CASTQTGELELLSYEQYF
CDR3nt: TGTGCCAGCACCCAGACAGGGGAGTTAGAATTATTATCCTACGAGCAGTACTTC

v_gene: TRBV29-1
abundance: NA
d_gene: TRBD1
j_gene: TRBJ1-4
CDR3aa: CSVGQSNEKLFF
CDR3nt: TGCAGCGTGGGACAGAGTAATGAAAAACTGTTTTTT

v_gene: TRBV6-6
abundance: NA
d_gene: NA
j_gene: TRBJ1-5
CDR3aa: CASSYSPGQPQHF
CDR3nt: TGTGCCAGCAGTTACTCTCCGGGGCAGCCCCAGCATTTT

v_gene: TRBV2
abundance: many
d_gene: NA
j_gene: TRBJ2-5
CDR3aa: CASGGQQETQYF
CDR3nt: TGTGCCAGCGGAGGGCAGCAAGAGACCCAGTACTTC

v_gene: TRBV29-1
abundance: many
d_gene: NA
j_gene: TRBJ2-6
CDR3aa: CSVEDWSAGPSGANVLTF
CDR3nt: TGCAGCGTTGAAGATTGGTCGGCAGGCCCCTCTGGGGCCAACGTCCTGACTTTC

v_gene: TRBV2
abundance: few
d_gene: TRBD2
j_gene: TRBJ2-3
CDR3aa: CASMKTSGPTDTQYF
CDR3nt: TGTGCCAGCATGAAGACTAGCGGACCCACAGATACGCAGTATTTT

v_gene: TRBV12-3/TRBV12-4
abundance: many
d_gene: TRBD1
j_gene: TRBJ2-1
CDR3aa: CASARRDRDNEQFF
CDR3nt: TGTGCCAGCGCCCGCCGGGACAGGGACAATGAGCAGTTCTTC

v_gene: TRBV20-1
abundance: many
d_gene: TRBD2
j_gene: TRBJ2-1
CDR3aa: CSAPGLAVMGDNEQFF
CDR3nt: TGCAGTGCTCCGGGACTAGCGGTAATGGGTGACAATGAGCAGTTCTTC

v_gene: TRBV5-1
abundance: many
d_gene: NA
j_gene: TRBJ2-7
CDR3aa: CASSRDPYEQYF
CDR3nt: TGCGCCAGCAGCCGAGACCCCTACGAGCAGTACTTC

v_gene: TRBV20-1
abundance: many
d_gene: NA
j_gene: TRBJ2-7
CDR3aa: CSARGDARSYEQYF
CDR3nt: TGCAGTGCTAGAGGTGACGCGCGTTCCTACGAGCAGTACTTC

v_gene: TRBV6-6
abundance: NA
d_gene: NA
j_gene: TRBJ1-5
CDR3aa: CASSYRLRGLERGNQPQHF
CDR3nt: TGTGCCAGCAGTTACAGGTTAAGGGGACTGGAACGCGGGAATCAGCCCCAGCATTTT

v_gene: TRBV20-1
abundance: NA
d_gene: TRBD1
j_gene: TRBJ1-5
CDR3aa: CSARATGEVLRQPQHF
CDR3nt: TGCAGTGCTAGAGCAACAGGGGAAGTTCTACGGCAGCCCCAGCATTTT

v_gene: TRBV12-3/TRBV12-4
abundance: few
d_gene: NA
j_gene: TRBJ2-1
CDR3aa: CASILAQGGYNEQFF
CDR3nt: TGTGCCAGCATTCTTGCCCAGGGGGGGTACAATGAGCAGTTCTTC

v_gene: TRBV11-2
abundance: few
d_gene: NA
j_gene: TRBJ2-5
CDR3aa: CASSLDISVQETQYF
CDR3nt: TGTGCCAGCAGCTTAGATATCAGCGTGCAAGAGACCCAGTACTTC

v_gene: TRBV7-8
abundance: many
d_gene: NA
j_gene: TRBJ1-3
CDR3aa: CASSFSASGRNTIYF
CDR3nt: TGTGCCAGCAGCTTCTCCGCTAGCGGGCGAAACACCATATATTTT

v_gene: TRBV5-5
abundance: many
d_gene: NA
j_gene: TRBJ2-5
CDR3aa: CASSPMETQYF
CDR3nt: TGTGCCAGCAGTCCCATGGAGACCCAGTACTTC

v_gene: TRBV30
abundance: NA
d_gene: NA
j_gene: TRBJ2-3
CDR3aa: CAWSVTADTQYF
CDR3nt: TGTGCCTGGAGTGTGACGGCAGATACGCAGTATTTT

v_gene: TRBV20-1
abundance: many
d_gene: NA
j_gene: TRBJ1-5
CDR3aa: CSAKDGKKISNQPQHF
CDR3nt: TGCAGTGCAAAGGACGGAAAAAAGATAAGCAATCAGCCCCAGCATTTT

v_gene: TRBV29-1
abundance: few
d_gene: NA
j_gene: TRBJ1-1
CDR3aa: CSVGTSKAFF
CDR3nt: TGCAGCGTTGGGACATCTAAAGCTTTCTTT

v_gene: TRBV30
abundance: many
d_gene: TRBD2
j_gene: TRBJ2-3
CDR3aa: CAWSEGSSGRTDTQYF
CDR3nt: TGTGCCTGGAGTGAGGGGAGTAGCGGGAGAACAGATACGCAGTATTTT

v_gene: TRBV15
abundance: many
d_gene: TRBD1
j_gene: TRBJ1-2
CDR3aa: CATSRDRGTALRDYGYTF
CDR3nt: TGTGCCACCAGCAGAGATCGTGGGACAGCTCTCAGGGACTATGGCTACACCTTC

v_gene: TRBV10-3
abundance: many
d_gene: NA
j_gene: TRBJ2-6
CDR3aa: CATPGRPEGANVLTF
CDR3nt: TGTGCCACCCCGGGACGGCCAGAGGGGGCCAACGTCCTGACTTTC

v_gene: TRBV12-3/TRBV12-4
abundance: NA
d_gene: TRBD2
j_gene: TRBJ2-3
CDR3aa: CASSLTGTSADTQYF
CDR3nt: TGTGCCAGCAGTTTAACAGGGACTAGCGCAGATACGCAGTATTTT

v_gene: TRBV18
abundance: few
d_gene: TRBD1
j_gene: TRBJ1-1
CDR3aa: CASSPSRGGGTEAFF
CDR3nt: TGTGCCAGCTCACCATCCAGGGGGGGGGGCACTGAAGCTTTCTTT